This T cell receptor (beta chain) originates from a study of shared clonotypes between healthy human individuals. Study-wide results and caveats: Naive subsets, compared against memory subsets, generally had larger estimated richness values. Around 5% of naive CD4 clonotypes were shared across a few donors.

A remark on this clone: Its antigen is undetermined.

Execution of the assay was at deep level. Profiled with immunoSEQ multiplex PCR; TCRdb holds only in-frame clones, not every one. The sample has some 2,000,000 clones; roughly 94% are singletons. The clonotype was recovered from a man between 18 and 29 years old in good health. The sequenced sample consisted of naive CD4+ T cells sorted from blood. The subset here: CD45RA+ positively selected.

Here the CDR3 reads CASSMTGGGRQPQHF. The CDR3 nucleotides read TGTGCCAGTAGTATGACAGGGGGCGGGAGACAGCCCCAGCATTTT. The chain employs TRBV19 and TRBJ1-5, with TRBD1 matching 10 bases. The CDR3 spans 15 residues. V lost 3 bases, J lost 7 bases, and 6 bases stayed unmatched. Germline CDR1 reads LNHDA; CDR2 reads SQIVND (reference sequence).